This TCR beta chain comes out of a study of lymphopenia after photon versus proton radiotherapy. V was pared by 2 bases and J by 8 bases, with 14 bases between. From germline, CDR1 is MRHNA and CDR2 SNTAGT. This CDR3 has 14 amino acids. On this clone: The antigen remains unidentified.

Study-wide findings and caveats: Photon-treated patients lost naive T cells and TCR diversity; proton-treated stayed stable.

Some clones are missing from TCRdb's copy, which holds only in-frame ones; the method was immunoSEQ multiplex PCR. Of more than 45,000 clones in the sample, 70% to 85% were seen once. The TCR originated in a man aged 55 to 70 with pancreatic cancer. The source material was peripheral blood, sampled from a patient treated with proton-based radiotherapy. This chain connects TRBV6-4 to TRBJ2-3; D is perhaps TRBD1 (5 bases). CDR3 nucleotide sequence: TGTGCCAGCAGTGACGGCCCAGGGCGGAGTACGCAGTATTTT. This codes for CASSDGPGRSTQYF.